A single sample gave rise to the 23 T cell receptor beta chains below, sequenced in a study of cytomegalovirus exposure and HLA in healthy donors. A multiplex PCR was run with 60 Vbeta primers and 13 Jbeta primers. Produced via immunoSEQ multiplex PCR; TCRdb's table is partial and in-frame only. The table includes 180,000 or so clones, about 85% detected once. The specimen was PBMCs. The receptors come from a woman between 45 and 65 years old in good health and CMV-seropositive.

The chain employs TRBV6-6 and TRBJ1-3, with TRBD1 matching 7 bases. CDR3 length: 14 residues. Germline trimming cut 7 bases from V and 7 bases from J; bases unmatched to any gene: 10. Per germline, CDR1 MNHNY and CDR2 SVGAGI (reference sequence). CDR3 DNA sequence: TGTGCCAGCATAAACGGACAGGATGGGAACACCATATATTTT. It yields the protein CASINGQDGNTIYF.

In its sample, this clone was seen once. The chain carries TRBV13 and TRBJ1-3, with D perhaps TRBD1 (5 bases). With 1 base removed from V and 7 bases from J, the gap between germline ends came to 17 bases. This CDR3 has 16 residues. Looked up from germline, CDR1 is PRHDT and CDR2 is FYEKMQ (reference sequence). CDR3 coding DNA: TGTGCCAGCAGCTTAGAAGGTGGGCAGGGATTGAACACCATATATTTT. Translated, it gives CASSLEGGQGLNTIYF.

The rearrangement links TRBV5-4 to TRBJ1-1; D gene unclear. The CDR3 length is 14 residues. The germline V gene encodes CDR1 SGHNT and CDR2 YYREEE (reference sequence). Trimming cost V 1 base and J 4 bases, with 11 bases left between them. CDR3 nucleotide sequence: TGTGCCAGCAGCTTGACAGTGACCCCCACTGAAGCTTTCTTT. Its translation: CASSLTVTPTEAFF.

The chain uses TRBV28 and TRBJ2-4; TRBD2 agrees at 8 bases. The V and J ends lost 0 bases and 6 bases, in that order; junction bases with no gene match: 4. From germline, CDR1 is MDHEN and CDR2 SYDVKM. CDR3 size: 15 residues. DNA for the CDR3: TGTGCCAGCAGTTTATGGCGGGGGGCGGCAAACATTCAGTACTTC. Translation gives CASSLWRGAANIQYF. The variable domain in full, with the rest retrieved from reference TRBV28 and TRBJ2-4, is DVKVTQSSRYLVKRTGEKVFLECVQDMDHENMFWYRQDPGLGLRLIYFSYDVKMKEKGDIPEGYSVSREKKERFSLILESASTNQTSMYLCASSLWRGAANIQYFGAGTRLSVL.

Only one count was recorded for this clone. The chain carries TRBV23-1 and TRBJ2-5, with TRBD1 matching over 8 bases. TRBV23-1 has ORF status, its function being uncertain. V gave up 3 bases and J gave up 2 bases; unmatched junction bases: 20. CDR3 length: 20 amino acids. This CDR3 is CASSHWGRGPRLVRQETQYF. CDR3 DNA sequence: TGCGCCAGCAGTCATTGGGGCAGGGGGCCTCGCCTGGTTAGACAAGAGACCCAGTACTTC.

The chain couples TRBV28 to TRBJ2-7; 8 bases map to TRBD2. Germline assignment: CDR1 MDHEN and CDR2 SYDVKM. After removal of 0 bases from V and 5 bases from J, the junction contained 9 bases not matched to a gene. The CDR3 is 16 amino acids. The CDR3 coding sequence is TGTGCCAGCAGTTTATGGGGCGGGACTAGGACTAACGAGCAGTACTTC. Protein: CASSLWGGTRTNEQYF.

This chain uses TRBV6-5 with TRBJ1-2, with D perhaps matching TRBD1 (6 bases). There are 14 residues in the CDR3. V was trimmed by 5 bases and J by 2 bases, leaving 12 bases between them. Looked up from germline, CDR1 is MNHEY and CDR2 is SVGAGI. CDR3 DNA: TGTGCCAGCAGTGCCGCCACAGGGAACTATGGCTACACCTTC. This codes for CASSAATGNYGYTF.

The genes are TRBV9 and TRBJ2-5; D might be TRBD2 (6 bases). Trimming cost V 3 bases and J 2 bases, with 8 bases left between them. CDR1 and CDR2 (germline): SGDLS, YYNGEE. The CDR3 runs to 13 residues. CDR3 protein: CASSGGLQETQYF. CDR3 in DNA: TGTGCCAGCAGCGGGGGACTTCAAGAGACCCAGTACTTC.

This clone was observed once. In DNA, the CDR3 is TGTGCCAGCAGCCCGAGGACAGGGGGCAATTCACCCCTCCACTTT. Translated, it gives CASSPRTGGNSPLHF. The chain is built from TRBV7-2 and TRBJ1-6; TRBD1 aligns across 11 bases. With 5 bases clipped from V and 7 bases from J, the junction kept 4 bases outside the gene matches. Germline CDR1 SGHTA, CDR2 FQGNSA. The CDR3 is made up of 15 amino acids.

This chain connects TRBV18 to TRBJ2-7, with TRBD1 matching over 12 bases. The CDR3 consists of 15 residues. CDR1 and CDR2 (germline): KGHSH, LQKENI. After removal of 6 bases from V and 4 bases from J, the junction contained 7 bases not matched to a gene. Here the CDR3 reads CASSYGTGGHYEQYF. For the CDR3, the DNA is TGTGCCAGCTCGTACGGGACAGGGGGCCATTACGAGCAGTACTTC.

In its sample, this clone was seen a few times. The chain uses TRBV2 and TRBJ2-5; TRBD2 aligns across 7 bases. Germline loops: CDR1 SNHLY, CDR2 FYNNEI. V trimming: 6 bases; J trimming: 4 bases; junction bases outside the gene matches: 8. The CDR3 spans 14 residues. As DNA, the CDR3 is TGTGCCAGCAGCGAGGGAGGGTACGGAGAGACCCAGTACTTC. This codes for CASSEGGYGETQYF.

V gene TRBV5-5 combines with J gene TRBJ1-4, with 7 positions matching TRBD1. With V trimmed by 4 bases and J by 11 bases, 11 bases remained unmatched. Germline CDR1 is SGHKS and CDR2 is YYEKEE (reference sequence). The CDR3 contains 14 residues. CDR3 bases: TGTGCCAGCAGCGTGAACCGGGACAGAGAGAAACTGTTTTTT. This sequence encodes CASSVNRDREKLFF.

The chain links TRBV5-1 to TRBJ1-1; tentative D call: TRBD1 (5 bases). V was cut by 2 bases and J by 3 bases, with 8 bases left in between. The CDR3 spans 13 residues. Germline V lookup: CDR1 SGHRS, CDR2 YFSETQ. Here the CDR3 DNA reads TGCGCCAGCAGCTTCAGGGTTTACACTGAAGCTTTCTTT. This gives the protein CASSFRVYTEAFF.

CDR3: CASSEGPGLAGEETQYF. DNA for the CDR3: TGTGCCAGCAGTGAAGGGCCGGGACTAGCGGGGGAAGAGACCCAGTACTTC. This chain links TRBV2 with TRBJ2-5, with 14 bases identical to TRBD2. The CDR3 extends over 17 amino acids. With 1 base clipped from V and 3 bases from J, the junction kept 4 bases outside the gene matches. Germline V gene sequence: CDR1 SNHLY, CDR2 FYNNEI.

This clone was picked up a small number of times. V and J are TRBV9 and TRBJ1-6; TRBD1 agrees at 7 bases. Per germline, CDR1 SGDLS and CDR2 YYNGEE. The CDR3 covers 16 residues. V was pared by 3 bases and J by 0 bases, with 3 bases of the junction left unmatched. CDR3 in amino acids: CASSGTGSSYNSPLHF. DNA of the CDR3: TGTGCCAGCAGCGGGACAGGTAGCTCCTATAATTCACCCCTCCACTTT.

This rearrangement joins TRBV27 to TRBJ1-1; D remains unclear. The CDR3 is 13 amino acids. Germline CDR1 and CDR2: MNHEY and SMNVEV (reference sequence). Trimming stripped 1 base from V and 3 bases from J, with 6 bases between. CDR3 loop: CASSLYRDTEAFF. The CDR3 DNA is TGTGCCAGCAGTTTATACCGGGACACTGAAGCTTTCTTT.

This clone showed up just a few times. The gene calls are TRBV28 and TRBJ1-5, with D hard to call. CDR3 length equals 16 residues. The ends were cut back, 2 bases at V and 5 bases at J, with 16 bases in the middle. Germline-derived CDR1 and CDR2 are MDHEN and SYDVKM. CDR3 in amino acids: CASSLQSWEADQPQHF. CDR3 coding DNA: TGTGCCAGCAGTTTACAGTCGTGGGAGGCGGATCAGCCCCAGCATTTT.

This chain connects TRBV29-1 to TRBJ2-3, with a weak D call TRBD2 (6 bases). V lost 8 bases and J 3 bases, leaving 15 bases between the germline ends. The CDR3 length is 13 residues. CDR1 and CDR2 from the germline V gene are SQVTM and ANQGSEA. CDR3 protein: CSTKAGGTDTQYF. The CDR3 coding sequence is TGCAGCACAAAAGCCGGGGGAACAGATACGCAGTATTTT.

The V and J genes are TRBV7-2 and TRBJ1-2; 8 nucleotides match TRBD1. The CDR3 extends over 14 amino acids. Unmatched junction bases numbered 8, after V lost 4 bases and J lost 7 bases. In germline, CDR1 is SGHTA, CDR2 FQGNSA. CDR3 coding DNA: TGTGCCAGCAGCTCTGGACAGGGAGAAAGTGGCTACACCTTC. Amino acid sequence: CASSSGQGESGYTF. Variable domain in full (rest from reference TRBV7-2 and TRBJ1-2): GAGVSQSPSNKVTEKGKDVELRCDPISGHTALYWYRQSLGQGLEFLIYFQGNSAPDKSGLPSDRFSAERTGGSVSTLTIQRTQQEDSAVYLCASSSGQGESGYTFGSGTRLTVV.

This chain links TRBV6-4 with TRBJ1-1; D is unclear. Trimming removed 4 bases from V and 0 bases from J, with 9 bases in between. Germline values: CDR1 MRHNA, CDR2 SNTAGT. The CDR3 covers 14 residues. The CDR3 loop reads CASSVEFMNTEAFF. The CDR3 bases are TGTGCCAGCAGTGTTGAGTTCATGAACACTGAAGCTTTCTTT.

The table lists this clone with a count of one. The chain recombines TRBV7-9 with TRBJ2-2; D might be TRBD1 (5 bases). The V and J ends lost 3 bases and 4 bases respectively, with 12 bases between them. In germline, CDR1 is SEHNR, CDR2 FQNEAQ (reference sequence). The CDR3 totals 15 residues. In nucleotides, the CDR3 is TGTGCCAGCAGCTTTCCAGGGTTTGCCACCGGGGAGCTGTTTTTT. This gives the protein CASSFPGFATGELFF. Variable domain in full (rest from reference TRBV7-9 and TRBJ2-2): DTGVSQNPRHKITKRGQNVTFRCDPISEHNRLYWYRQTLGQGPEFLTYFQNEAQLEKSRLLSDRFSAERPKGSFSTLEIQRTEQGDSAMYLCASSFPGFATGELFFGEGSRLTVL.

The rearrangement joins TRBV5-1 to TRBJ2-2; D possibly corresponds to TRBD1 (6 bases). This CDR3 spans 13 amino acids. Trimming removed 7 bases at V and 4 bases at J, with 11 bases between. The germline V gene has CDR1 SGHRS and CDR2 YFSETQ. The CDR3 spells CASYKGGTGELFF. As DNA, the CDR3 is TGCGCCAGCTACAAAGGGGGCACCGGGGAGCTGTTTTTT. Combining the CDR3 with reference TRBV5-1 and TRBJ2-2 gives the whole variable domain KAGVTQTPRYLIKTRGQQVTLSCSPISGHRSVSWYQQTPGQGLQFLFEYFSETQRNKGNFPGRFSGRQFSNSRSEMNVSTLELGDSALYLCASYKGGTGELFFGEGSRLTVL.

This sequence joins TRBV6-1 and TRBJ1-3, with 8 positions matching TRBD1. V lost 1 base to trimming and J lost 5 bases; unmatched junction nucleotides: 7. This CDR3 comprises 16 residues. Germline CDR1 reads MNHNS; CDR2 reads SASEGT. The CDR3 sequence is CASSEGGTGLRNTIYF. DNA of the CDR3: TGTGCCAGCAGTGAAGGAGGGACAGGTCTCAGAAACACCATATATTTT.